The clone carrying this T cell receptor beta chain was seen only a few times. The sample is drawn from a study of blood T cell repertoires in COVID-19. Looked up from germline, CDR1 is LNHNV and CDR2 is YYDKDF (reference sequence). Trimming cost V 5 bases and J 8 bases, with 9 bases left between them. There are 11 residues in the CDR3. Clones were read by immunoSEQ multiplex PCR, and TCRdb kept only the in-frame ones, dropping some. Of 60,000 or so clones in the sample, 76% were seen once. The sample consisted of peripheral blood. This receptor was taken from a woman aged 50 to 60 with active or convalescent COVID-19. The gene calls are TRBV15 and TRBJ1-2; D is undetermined. The CDR3 sequence is CATSPGIGYTF. CDR3 nucleotides: TGTGCCACCAGCCCCGGGATCGGCTACACCTTC.